A single sample gave rise to the 4 T cell receptor beta chains below, sequenced in a study of patients and donors after allogeneic stem cell transplantation. TCRdb itself ran the RT-PCR reads through MiXCR, one entry per CDR3 protein. The table has about 960,000 distinct CDR3 sequences, 15% to 20% seen once; the top ten hold 5% to 7.5%. What was sequenced was blood, either unsorted or a sorted T cell fraction (not recorded which). The receptors shown here come from a human donor who was either an allogeneic HSCT recipient or a stem cell or donor lymphocyte infusion donor (not recorded which). It is not recorded whose cells these are; they may come from a transplant donor.

This clonotype was counted a few times. The genes are TRBV11-2 and TRBJ2-1; the match to TRBD2 covers 13 bases. Losses at the gene ends were 7 bases for V and 9 bases for J; bases not matched to a gene: 12. The CDR3 is 16 amino acids. Germline V lookup: CDR1 SGHAT, CDR2 FQNNGV. The DNA of the CDR3 is TGTGCCAGCACCCCCTACGGGACTAGCGGGAACGGTGAGCAGTTCTTC. Residues: CASTPYGTSGNGEQFF.

The chain uses TRBV27 and TRBJ2-2, with D unresolved. Germline CDR1 reads MNHEY; CDR2 reads SMNVEV (reference sequence). This CDR3 contains 12 residues. Trimming took 9 bases from V and 7 from J, leaving 12 bases between them. This CDR3 is CASGRADGELFF. CDR3 bases: TGTGCCAGTGGTAGGGCGGACGGGGAGCTGTTTTTT.

J is TRBJ2-7 and V is TRBV20-1, with 11 bases identical to TRBD2. CDR3 length equals 15 residues. After removal of 0 bases from V and 6 bases from J, the junction contained 7 bases not matched to a gene. CDR1 DFQATT and CDR2 SNEGSKA come from the germline V gene (reference sequence). Here the CDR3 reads CSARDSTLAGGEQYF. The CDR3 DNA reads as TGCAGTGCTAGAGATTCTACCCTAGCGGGAGGCGAGCAGTACTTC.

V usage is TRBV5-1 and J usage is TRBJ2-2; D unclear. The CDR3 runs 12 residues. CDR1 is SGHRS, CDR2 YFSETQ, per germline. V dropped 6 bases and J dropped 5 bases, with 8 bases sitting between them. The CDR3 DNA reads as TGCGCCAGCACCCCCCTGACCGGGGAGCTGTTTTTT. Protein sequence: CASTPLTGELFF.